This T cell receptor beta chain was captured by sequencing in a study of shared clonotypes between healthy human individuals. Repertoires were generated with immunoSEQ multiplex PCR, while TCRdb's copy carries only in-frame clones and drops some. The data contain tens of thousands of clones, under 65% of them seen just once; the ten biggest clones take up roughly half. The table lists this clone with many counts. Its specificity is unknown. The authors combined CD45RO+ cells with CCR7-negative CD45RA+ TemRA cells as CD8 memory. After removal of 3 bases from V and 4 bases from J, the junction contained 4 bases not matched to a gene. This CDR3 region has 15 residues. Germline loops: CDR1 LGHNA, CDR2 YSLEER. Whole-study findings and limits: In this cohort, only blood was sampled, and tissue repertoires likely differ. Approximately 4.6% of naive CD4 clonotypes were shared across four donors. It was the non-shared clonotypes that had lower generation probabilities than clonotypes shared by all four donors.

The source of this sequence is a man aged 25-45 years in good health. The sequenced material came from memory CD8+ T cells sorted from blood. Indicated subset: CD45RO+ cells pooled with CCR7-negative TemRA cells. This sequence joins TRBV4-3 and TRBJ2-5; 11 bases agree with TRBD2. The DNA of the CDR3 is TGCGCCAGCAGCCAGTATAGCGGGAGGGCAGAGACCCAGTACTTC. This encodes CASSQYSGRAETQYF.